This TCR delta chain was recovered during a study of Vδ1+ human thymocytes. Extracted RNA was reverse transcribed into cDNA. Multiplex PCR used pooled V-gene forward primers and a constant-region reverse primer to amplify CDR3s. TCRdb reanalyzed the multiplex PCR reads using CATT. The table lists tens of thousands of delta-chain clones, about 8% of them singletons. Of note for this clone: Its target is not known.

Findings and caveats of the study: Highly polyclonal TRG and TRD repertoires with Gaussian CDR3 length distributions appeared in thymus.

Trimming took off 1 base at V and 4 bases at J, with 25 bases between the two ends. CDR3 length: 19 amino acids. CDR1 is TSWWSYY and CDR2 is QGS in the germline V gene. The clonotype originates from a child younger than two who had congenital heart surgery. The chain employs TRDV1 and TRDJ1; possibly TRDD2 for D (5 bases). The sequenced sample consisted of Vdelta1+ gamma-delta thymocytes from the thymus. The subset: FACS-sorted CD3+ TCRalphabeta- TCRVdelta1+ TCRVdelta2- thymocytes. CDR3 protein: CALGERFPYGTIYCDKLIF. CDR3 in DNA: TGTGCTCTTGGGGAACGGTTCCCCTACGGCACGATTTATTGCGATAAACTCATCTTT.